Below, 14 T cell receptor beta chains from the same sample are listed, as sequenced in a study of blood T cell repertoires in COVID-19. Measured with immunoSEQ multiplex PCR; TCRdb has only the in-frame clones, and not every one. The sample has over 200,000 clones, approximately 88% seen once. Sequenced: peripheral blood. The receptors stem from a man aged 55 to 70 who had recovered from COVID-19.

The V and J genes are TRBV27 and TRBJ1-6; D is undetermined. Germline V gene lookup returns CDR1 MNHEY and CDR2 SMNVEV (reference sequence). Between the trimmed V and J ends, which lost 10 bases and 7 bases, there was a span of 14 bases. This CDR3 contains 13 residues. This CDR3 reads CATRKIGNSPLHF. CDR3 sequence (DNA): TGTGCCACCCGGAAGATCGGGAATTCACCCCTCCACTTT.

The chain recombines TRBV29-1 with TRBJ2-3; the D is unclear. V lost 1 base, J lost 1 base, and 6 bases lay in between. Germline-derived CDR1 and CDR2 are SQVTM and ANQGSEA. The CDR3 runs 13 residues. The CDR3 DNA reads TGCAGCGTTGAAGCCACTGGCACAGATACGCAGTATTTT. Encoded protein: CSVEATGTDTQYF.

The rearrangement uses TRBV7-9 and TRBJ1-4; 7 bases are shared with TRBD1. In germline, CDR1 is SEHNR, CDR2 FQNEAQ (reference sequence). This CDR3 spans 15 amino acids. Unmatched junction bases numbered 5, after V lost 6 bases and J lost 1 base. Here the CDR3 reads CASRPRGRTNEKLFF. The CDR3 DNA follows: TGTGCCAGCAGGCCTAGGGGGCGAACTAATGAAAAACTGTTTTTT.

The chain combines TRBV7-9 with TRBJ2-3; TRBD1 matches at 8 bases. Germline CDR1 SEHNR, CDR2 FQNEAQ (reference sequence). Trimming took 5 bases from V and 5 from J; bases not matched to a gene: 9. The CDR3 runs 15 residues. CDR3 DNA: TGTGCCAGCAGCACATGGACAGGGAGTGGAGATACGCAGTATTTT. Translation gives CASSTWTGSGDTQYF.

The rearrangement joins TRBV10-3 to TRBJ2-1, with TRBD2 identical over 11 bases. Germline lookup yields CDR1 ENHRY and CDR2 SYGVKD. This CDR3 is built from 14 residues. The ends lost 4 bases at V and 9 bases at J; junction bases unmatched: 5. Here the CDR3 DNA reads TGTGCCATCAGTGTGTCTAGCGGGAGGTCTGAGCAGTTCTTC. As protein: CAISVSSGRSEQFF.

J is TRBJ1-5 and V is TRBV9, with D uncertain. Germline V gene lookup returns CDR1 SGDLS and CDR2 YYNGEE. Trimming shortened V by 2 bases and J by 0 bases, and 3 bases separated the two germline ends. CDR3 length equals 13 residues. CDR3: CASSVGSNQPQHF. The DNA of the CDR3 is TGTGCCAGCAGCGTCGGTAGCAATCAGCCCCAGCATTTT.

The chain uses TRBV2 and TRBJ2-3; D possibly corresponds to TRBD1 (6 bases). The V end was cut by 5 bases, the J end by 1 base, with 16 bases between. Germline lookup yields CDR1 SNHLY and CDR2 FYNNEI. The CDR3 length is 16 residues. The CDR3 coding sequence is TGTGCCAGCAGTAGCACAGGGATGAGGGGCACAGATACGCAGTATTTT. Translation gives CASSSTGMRGTDTQYF.

The sample holds a few counts of this clone. The chain recombines TRBV4-1 with TRBJ1-2; TRBD1 agrees at 9 bases. V was pared by 4 bases and J by 6 bases, with 6 bases of the junction left unmatched. Germline V gene lookup returns CDR1 MGHRA and CDR2 YSYEKL. The CDR3 is made up of 14 amino acids. CDR3 in DNA: TGCGCCAGCAGCCTTAACAGGGGGCGCGATGGCTACACCTTC. Its translation is CASSLNRGRDGYTF.

V and J are TRBV27 and TRBJ1-2; D not certain. The V and J ends lost 7 bases and 8 bases respectively, with 20 bases between them. Germline V gene data show CDR1 as MNHEY and CDR2 as SMNVEV (reference sequence). The CDR3 is 14 amino acids. DNA of the CDR3: TGTGCCAGCAAGCCAGAGACACCAGCTAAGGGCTACACCTTC. Residues: CASKPETPAKGYTF.

This chain joins TRBV19 and TRBJ1-1, with 8 bases matching TRBD1. Germline CDR1 and CDR2: LNHDA and SQIVND (reference sequence). Trimming at V came to 4 bases and at J to 0 bases, leaving 4 bases not matched to a gene. CDR3 length: 15 amino acids. The CDR3 loop is CASSTQGALNTEAFF. CDR3 nucleotide sequence: TGTGCCAGTAGTACGCAGGGGGCACTGAACACTGAAGCTTTCTTT.

This rearrangement joins TRBV5-8 to TRBJ2-4, with D possibly matching TRBD2 (5 bases). The germline V and J ends were trimmed by 9 bases and 2 bases, with 15 bases remaining between them. The germline CDR1 and CDR2 sequences are SGHTS and YDEGEE. CDR3 length: 14 residues. The chain's CDR3 is CAIRGFPSKNIQYF. As DNA, the CDR3 is TGTGCCATCCGGGGTTTCCCATCCAAAAACATTCAGTACTTC.

The chain combines TRBV3-1 (or the pseudogene TRBV3-2) with TRBJ2-5, with D perhaps TRBD1 (5 bases). Germline V gene data show CDR1 as LGHDT and CDR2 as YNNKEL (reference sequence). The germline V and J ends were trimmed by 4 bases and 2 bases, with 11 bases remaining between them. This CDR3 region has 14 residues. The CDR3 DNA follows: TGTGCCAGCAGCCTGAGGACACAGCAAGAGACCCAGTACTTC. Protein: CASSLRTQQETQYF.

The chain joins TRBV7-3 to TRBJ2-7; 7 nucleotides match TRBD2. Trimming removed 2 bases from V and 0 bases from J; junction bases left unmatched: 4. Per the germline V gene, CDR1 is SGHTA and CDR2 is FQGTGA. The length of the CDR3 is 15 residues. The CDR3 is CASSLSASGSYEQYF. CDR3 bases: TGTGCCAGCAGCTTATCTGCTAGCGGCTCCTACGAGCAGTACTTC.

V is TRBV18 and J is TRBJ2-7; D ambiguous. V was cut by 0 bases and J by 5 bases, with 11 bases left in between. This CDR3 has 14 residues. Germline V gene data show CDR1 as KGHSH and CDR2 as LQKENI. CDR3 bases: TGTGCCAGCTCACCACCGTCAGTCGCGGACGAGCAGTACTTC. Protein sequence: CASSPPSVADEQYF.